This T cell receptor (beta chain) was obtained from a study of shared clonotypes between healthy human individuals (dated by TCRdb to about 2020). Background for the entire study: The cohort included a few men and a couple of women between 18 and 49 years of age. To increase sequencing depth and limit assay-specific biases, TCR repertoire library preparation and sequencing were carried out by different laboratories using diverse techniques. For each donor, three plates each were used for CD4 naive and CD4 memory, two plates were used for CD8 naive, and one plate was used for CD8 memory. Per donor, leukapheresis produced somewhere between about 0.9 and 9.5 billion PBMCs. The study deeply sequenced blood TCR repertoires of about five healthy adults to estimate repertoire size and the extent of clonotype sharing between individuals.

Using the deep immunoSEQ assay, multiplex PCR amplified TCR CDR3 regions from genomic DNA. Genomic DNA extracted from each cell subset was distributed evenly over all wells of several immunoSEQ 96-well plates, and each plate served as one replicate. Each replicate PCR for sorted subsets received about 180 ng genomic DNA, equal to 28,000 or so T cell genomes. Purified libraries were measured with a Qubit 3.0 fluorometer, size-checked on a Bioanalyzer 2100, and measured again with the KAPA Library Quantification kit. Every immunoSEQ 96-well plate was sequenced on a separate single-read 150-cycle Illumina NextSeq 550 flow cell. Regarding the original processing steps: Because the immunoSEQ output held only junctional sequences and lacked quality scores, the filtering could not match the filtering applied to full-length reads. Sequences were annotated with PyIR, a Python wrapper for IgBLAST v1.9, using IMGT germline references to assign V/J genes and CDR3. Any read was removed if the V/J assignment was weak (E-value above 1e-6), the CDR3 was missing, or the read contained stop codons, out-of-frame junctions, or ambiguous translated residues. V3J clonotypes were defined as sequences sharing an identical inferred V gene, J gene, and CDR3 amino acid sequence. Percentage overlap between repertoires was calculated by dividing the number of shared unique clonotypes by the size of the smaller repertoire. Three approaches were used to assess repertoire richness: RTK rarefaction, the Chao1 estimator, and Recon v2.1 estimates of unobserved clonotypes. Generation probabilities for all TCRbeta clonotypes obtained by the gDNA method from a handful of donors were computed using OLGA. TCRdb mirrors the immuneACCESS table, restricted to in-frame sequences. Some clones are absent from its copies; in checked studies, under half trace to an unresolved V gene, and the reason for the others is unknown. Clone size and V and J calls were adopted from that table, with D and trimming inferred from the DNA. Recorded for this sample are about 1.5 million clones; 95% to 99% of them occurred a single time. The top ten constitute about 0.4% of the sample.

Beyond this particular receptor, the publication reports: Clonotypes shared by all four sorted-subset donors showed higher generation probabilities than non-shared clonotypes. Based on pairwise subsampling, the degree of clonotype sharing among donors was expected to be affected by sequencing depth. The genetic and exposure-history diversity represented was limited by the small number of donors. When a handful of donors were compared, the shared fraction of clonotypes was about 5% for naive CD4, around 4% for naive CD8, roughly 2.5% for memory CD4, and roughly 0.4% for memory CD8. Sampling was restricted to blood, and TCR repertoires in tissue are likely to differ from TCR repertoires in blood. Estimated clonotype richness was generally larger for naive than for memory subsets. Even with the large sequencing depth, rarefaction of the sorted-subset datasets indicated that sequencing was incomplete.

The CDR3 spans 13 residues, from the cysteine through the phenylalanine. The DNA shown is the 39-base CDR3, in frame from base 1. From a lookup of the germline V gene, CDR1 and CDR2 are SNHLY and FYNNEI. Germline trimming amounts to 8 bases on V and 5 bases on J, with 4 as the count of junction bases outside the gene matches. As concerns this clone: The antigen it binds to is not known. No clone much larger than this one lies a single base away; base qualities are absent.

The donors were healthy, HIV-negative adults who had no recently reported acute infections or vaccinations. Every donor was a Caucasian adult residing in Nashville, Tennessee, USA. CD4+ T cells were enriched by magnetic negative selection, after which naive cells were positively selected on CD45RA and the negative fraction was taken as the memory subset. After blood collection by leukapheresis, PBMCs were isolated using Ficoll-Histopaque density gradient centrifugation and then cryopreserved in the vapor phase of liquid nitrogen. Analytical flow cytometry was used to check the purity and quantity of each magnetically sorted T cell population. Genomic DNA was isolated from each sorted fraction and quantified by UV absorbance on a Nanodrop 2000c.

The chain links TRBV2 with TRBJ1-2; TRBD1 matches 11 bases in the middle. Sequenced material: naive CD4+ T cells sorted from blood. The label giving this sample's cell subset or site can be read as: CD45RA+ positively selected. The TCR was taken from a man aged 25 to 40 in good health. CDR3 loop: CASGQGAGYGYTF. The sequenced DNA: TGTGCCAGCGGACAGGGGGCAGGGTATGGCTACACCTTC.